This is a list of T cell receptor beta chains from one sample in a study of low-dose radiotherapy and immunotherapy resistance in tumors. MiXCR was run by TCRdb on the reads, yielding one entry per CDR3 protein. The sample yields about 100,000 distinct CDR3 sequences, around 21% seen once. The source material was PBMCs, sampled after low-dose radiotherapy plus immunotherapy. All receptors come from a male donor with prostate cancer. Each CDR3 is given with its conserved first and last residue. Each record gives: D gene, J gene, clone size, V gene, CDR3 length, CDR3 DNA, CDR3 protein. D genes are given only for firm matches. Clone sizes are given selectively: once, few, many, or a class where the clone is expanded.

>.|TRBJ2-3|many|TRBV20-1|10
TGCAGCGGGGGTGAGAATACGCAGTATTTT
CSGGENTQYF
>.|TRBJ1-1|many|TRBV7-9|15
TGTGCCAGCAGCCCACCAGGGCGGGTGAACACTGAAGCTTTCTTT
CASSPPGRVNTEAFF
>TRBD2|TRBJ2-2|few|TRBV5-1|17
TGCGCCAGCAAACTTTTAGGCGGGACTAGCATGACCGGGGAGCTGTTTTTT
CASKLLGGTSMTGELFF
>.|TRBJ2-6|many|TRBV14|16
TGTGCCAGCAGCCTCATGCCAGGGTCCGGGGCCAACGTCCTGACTTTC
CASSLMPGSGANVLTF
>TRBD1|TRBJ2-7|many|TRBV5-1|14
TGCGCCAGCAGCCGAGGACAGGGAGGAGGTGAGCAGTACTTC
CASSRGQGGGEQYF
>TRBD2|TRBJ2-5|many|TRBV5-1|15
TGCGCCAGCAGCGGACTAGCGGGGGGAGAAGAGACCCAGTACTTC
CASSGLAGGEETQYF
>.|TRBJ1-3|.|TRBV20-1|13
TGCAGTGCGGACCGGGACCCCGGAAACACCATATATTTT
CSADRDPGNTIYF
>TRBD1|TRBJ2-7|many|TRBV28|14
TGTGCCAGTCGCCCTGGACAGGCAACCTACGAGCAGTACTTC
CASRPGQATYEQYF
>.|TRBJ2-7|.|TRBV27|14
TGTGCCACAGCATCAATACGGGGTAGGGGGGAGCAGTACTTC
CATASIRGRGEQYF
>.|TRBJ2-5|many|TRBV7-2|14
TGTGCCAGCAGCTACCAGGGGGGCCGGGAGACCCAGTACTTC
CASSYQGGRETQYF
>.|TRBJ2-2|many|TRBV12-3/TRBV12-4|13
TGTGCCAGCAGCCCCGACAGGTCCGGGGAGCTGTTTTTT
CASSPDRSGELFF
>.|TRBJ2-3|many|TRBV20-1|15
TGCAGTGCTAGAGATGGAGGTGAAACCCTAGATACGCAGTATTTT
CSARDGGETLDTQYF
>.|TRBJ2-7|few|TRBV5-1|14
TGCGCCAGCAGCGTATCCGGGACATCTTACGAGCAGTACTTC
CASSVSGTSYEQYF
>TRBD1|TRBJ2-6|many|TRBV6-5|18
TGTGCCAGCAGTAAGGGGACAGGGACCACCTCTGGGGCCAACGTCCTGACTTTC
CASSKGTGTTSGANVLTF
>.|TRBJ1-1|many|TRBV5-6|17
TGTGCCAGCAGCTTTTTAGTTTCTGTGGGGACATACACTGAAGCTTTCTTT
CASSFLVSVGTYTEAFF
>TRBD1|TRBJ2-3|.|TRBV29-1|17
TGCAGCGTTGCCCAACCACCGGGGACAGTTGGGACAGATACGCAGTATTTT
CSVAQPPGTVGTDTQYF
>.|TRBJ2-1|many|TRBV7-8|13
TGTGCCAGCAGCTTAGTCCCACGCGCTGAGCAGTTCTTC
CASSLVPRAEQFF
>.|TRBJ2-1|many|TRBV11-2|17
TGTGCCAGCAGCGCCTTAGGGGGTTCCTCAGGACGCAATGAGCAGTTCTTC
CASSALGGSSGRNEQFF
>.|TRBJ2-6|many|TRBV19|17
TGTGCCAGTAGTGCCCGACAGGCCAGCTCTGGGGCCAACGTCCTGACTTTC
CASSARQASSGANVLTF
>TRBD2|TRBJ2-1|.|TRBV27|17
TGTGCCACTACCCGGGGACTAGCGGCGAACTCCTACAATGAGCAGTTCTTC
CATTRGLAANSYNEQFF
>.|TRBJ2-5|.|TRBV5-4|21
.
CASSIYLCSVVARLLQETQYF
>.|TRBJ2-3|many|TRBV2|16
TGTGCCAGCAGTGAAGCGCTTCGGGGAGGCACAGATACGCAGTATTTT
CASSEALRGGTDTQYF